The next 29 T cell receptor beta chains were all read from a single sample in a study of CD8+ T cells in alopecia areata. Treatment: oral pan-JAK inhibitor, 5-10 mg twice daily. Isolated RNA was reverse transcribed into cDNA used as the sequencing template. Method: immunoSEQ multiplex PCR; TCRdb's copy keeps in-frame clones and lacks some. The data contain about 200,000 clones, around two fifths of them singletons. The sample was CD4+ T cells sorted from blood, taken around week 31, from a patient treated with tofacitinib. The receptors stem from a human donor with alopecia areata.

The chain is built from TRBV2 and TRBJ2-3; 7 bases fit TRBD2. The CDR3 totals 16 residues. The trim removed 6 bases at V and 2 bases at J, leaving 11 bases unmatched. Germline loops: CDR1 SNHLY, CDR2 FYNNEI. The CDR3 DNA is TGTGCCAGCAGCTCCGATCTAGCGGAATACACAGATACGCAGTATTTT. Translated, it gives CASSSDLAEYTDTQYF.

In this sample, this clone turned up a few times. This same CDR3 is encoded by further DNA sequences in the sample. The gene calls are TRBV6-5 and TRBJ1-1, with TRBD1 identical over 7 bases. V shed 4 bases, J shed 1 base, and the junction held 3 bases outside the gene matches. Germline CDR1 reads MNHEY; CDR2 reads SVGAGI. The CDR3 runs to 14 residues. The CDR3 nucleotides are TGTGCCAGCAGTTCTTACAGGGGGAACACTGAAGCTTTCTTT. It specifies CASSSYRGNTEAFF.

The V gene is TRBV18, the J gene TRBJ2-1, with D perhaps being TRBD1 or TRBD2 (5 bases each). In germline, CDR1 is KGHSH, CDR2 LQKENI. V lost 5 bases, J lost 11 bases, and 13 bases lay in between. CDR3 size: 12 residues. The CDR3 protein is CASSAGTDQQFF. The CDR3 DNA sequence: TGTGCCAGCTCAGCTGGGACGGATCAGCAGTTCTTC.

The chain couples TRBV5-1 to TRBJ1-3; D is undetermined. Germline lookup yields CDR1 SGHRS and CDR2 YFSETQ. CDR3 length equals 12 residues. Trimming left V 0 bases short and J 4 bases short, with 2 bases between. This CDR3 reads CASSLDGNTIYF. The CDR3 nucleotides read TGCGCCAGCAGCTTGGACGGAAACACCATATATTTT.

The rearrangement links TRBV7-3 to TRBJ2-6, with D possibly TRBD1 on 5 matching bases. The CDR3 runs to 15 residues. CDR1 is SGHTA and CDR2 is FQGTGA in the germline V gene. V was shortened by 6 bases and J by 0 bases, with 9 bases between the two germline ends. The CDR3 sequence is CASSIDSSGANVLTF. The DNA of the CDR3 is TGTGCCAGCAGTATCGACAGCTCTGGGGCCAACGTCCTGACTTTC. The full variable domain, with the rest looked up from reference TRBV7-3 and TRBJ2-6, is GAGVSQTPSNKVTEKGKYVELRCDPISGHTALYWYRQSLGQGPEFLIYFQGTGAADDSGLPNDRFFAVRPEGSVSTLKIQRTERGDSAVYLCASSIDSSGANVLTFGAGSRLTVL.

The V call is TRBV5-4, the J call TRBJ1-1; D ambiguous. This CDR3 has 15 residues. The V end lost 2 bases, the J end lost 1 base, and 12 bases lay between the germline ends. Germline V lookup: CDR1 SGHNT, CDR2 YYREEE (reference sequence). CDR3 loop: CASSFQDWQNTEAFF. The CDR3 DNA is TGTGCCAGCAGCTTTCAGGACTGGCAGAACACTGAAGCTTTCTTT.

This clone was counted at least ten times. The CDR3 coding sequence is TGCGCCAGCAGCCCGTCCCGGGACATAGCCTCCCGGGCTGGCTACACCTTC. This codes for CASSPSRDIASRAGYTF. V usage is TRBV4-1 and J usage is TRBJ1-2; perhaps TRBD1 as D (6 bases). Trimming stripped 4 bases from V and 7 bases from J, with 25 bases between. CDR3 size: 17 residues. CDR1 MGHRA and CDR2 YSYEKL come from the germline V gene.

The gene calls are TRBV30 and TRBJ2-1; D ambiguous. Trimming left V 3 bases short and J 6 bases short, with 15 bases between. The CDR3 extends over 14 amino acids. The germline V gene has CDR1 GTSNPN and CDR2 SVGIG (reference sequence). The CDR3 spells CAWRTTSFGNEQFF. The DNA of the CDR3 is TGTGCCTGGAGGACAACTTCCTTTGGCAATGAGCAGTTCTTC.

The chain's CDR3 is CATRWGTDTQYF. The CDR3 DNA follows: TGTGCCACCAGGTGGGGCACAGATACGCAGTATTTT. The V gene is TRBV15, the J gene TRBJ2-3; D uncertain. The germline gives CDR1 LNHNV, CDR2 YYDKDF (reference sequence). V gave up 6 bases and J gave up 1 base, with 5 bases separating them. The CDR3 has 12 residues.

The chain recombines TRBV7-9 with TRBJ2-5; 8 nucleotides align to TRBD1. V lost 3 bases, J lost 5 bases, and 8 bases stayed unmatched. In germline, CDR1 is SEHNR, CDR2 FQNEAQ (reference sequence). This CDR3 contains 15 residues. CDR3 loop: CASSLSQGALETQYF. Here the CDR3 DNA reads TGTGCCAGCAGCTTGTCCCAGGGGGCTTTGGAGACCCAGTACTTC.

The chain has TRBV6-5 and TRBJ2-7, with 8 bases matching TRBD1. CDR3 length equals 14 residues. The germline V gene encodes CDR1 MNHEY and CDR2 SVGAGI. V shed 6 bases and J 3 bases; nucleotides not matched to a gene: 7. The CDR3 nucleotides are TGTGCCAGCAGACTCCGGACAGGGAACTACGAGCAGTACTTC. As protein: CASRLRTGNYEQYF.

The rearrangement uses TRBV11-2 and TRBJ2-5; perhaps D is TRBD1 or TRBD2 (6 bases each). The germline gives CDR1 SGHAT, CDR2 FQNNGV. CDR3 length: 15 residues. Trimming removed 5 bases from V and 5 bases from J, with 18 bases in between. DNA of the CDR3: TGTGCCAGCAGCCGGGGACCCAGGGGAGGCGAGACCCAGTACTTC. Translation gives CASSRGPRGGETQYF. Combining the CDR3 with reference TRBV11-2 and TRBJ2-5 gives the whole variable domain EAGVAQSPRYKIIEKRQSVAFWCNPISGHATLYWYQQILGQGPKLLIQFQNNGVVDDSQLPKDRFSAERLKGVDSTLKIQPAKLEDSAVYLCASSRGPRGGETQYFGPGTRLLVL.

V is TRBV14 and J is TRBJ2-1, with 8 nucleotides matching TRBD1. CDR1 is SGHDN and CDR2 is FVKESK in the germline V gene. Losses at the gene ends were 5 bases for V and 2 bases for J; bases not matched to a gene: 2. CDR3 length: 14 amino acids. For the CDR3, the DNA is TGTGCCAGCAGCGACAGGGGACCCTACAATGAGCAGTTCTTC. Translation: CASSDRGPYNEQFF.

This clone was observed a few times. This chain links TRBV7-3 with TRBJ2-7; tentatively, D is TRBD2 (6 bases). V was shortened by 1 base and J by 2 bases, with 9 bases between the two germline ends. This CDR3 contains 14 residues. Germline CDR1 is SGHTA and CDR2 is FQGTGA. CDR3 sequence: CASSLSGTAYEQYF. The CDR3 DNA reads TGTGCCAGCAGCTTAAGCGGGACCGCCTACGAGCAGTACTTC.

This clone has just one count. The V gene is TRBV29-1, the J gene TRBJ2-7, with 8 bases lining up with TRBD1. This CDR3 is 12 amino acids long. From germline, CDR1 is SQVTM and CDR2 ANQGSEA. The trim removed 7 bases at V and 0 bases at J, leaving 2 bases unmatched. The CDR3 here is CSAGQGSYEQYF. CDR3 DNA: TGCAGCGCCGGACAGGGCTCCTACGAGCAGTACTTC.

This clone has only a few counts. The rearrangement joins TRBV27 to TRBJ1-5; 10 nucleotides agree with TRBD1. V was pared by 4 bases and J by 5 bases, with 5 bases of the junction left unmatched. Looked up from germline, CDR1 is MNHEY and CDR2 is SMNVEV (reference sequence). There are 15 residues in the CDR3. CDR3 coding DNA: TGTGCCAGCAGTTCACGGACAGGGGGGTATCAGCCCCAGCATTTT. Translation: CASSSRTGGYQPQHF.

The genes are TRBV2 and TRBJ1-1, with D hard to call. Germline-derived CDR1 and CDR2 are SNHLY and FYNNEI. The CDR3 loop spans 13 amino acids. Trimming removed 7 bases at V and 5 bases at J, with 14 bases between. The CDR3 nucleotides are TGTGCCAGCACGGCCAACGAGGGTACTGAAGCTTTCTTT. Its protein product is CASTANEGTEAFF. The whole variable domain, remainder taken from reference TRBV2 and TRBJ1-1, is EPEVTQTPSHQVTQMGQEVILRCVPISNHLYFYWYRQILGQKVEFLVSFYNNEISEKSEIFDDQFSVERPDGSNFTLKIRSTKLEDSAMYFCASTANEGTEAFFGQGTRLTVV.

V is TRBV29-1 and J is TRBJ1-2; TRBD1 might be the D (5 bases). V lost 6 bases, J lost 1 base, and 6 bases lay in between. This CDR3 comprises 11 residues. The germline V gene has CDR1 SQVTM and CDR2 ANQGSEA. Here the CDR3 DNA reads TGCAGCGTGGGACTTAACTATGGCTACACCTTC. It is translated as CSVGLNYGYTF. The entire variable domain, with the rest obtained from reference TRBV29-1 and TRBJ1-2, is as follows: SAVISQKPSRDICQRGTSLTIQCQVDSQVTMMFWYRQQPGQSLTLIATANQGSEATYESGFVIDKFPISRPNLTFSTLTVSNMSPEDSSIYLCSVGLNYGYTFGSGTRLTVV.

This clone has a handful of counts. This chain connects TRBV5-1 to TRBJ2-7; 10 positions match TRBD2. V trimming: 4 bases; J trimming: 7 bases; junction bases outside the gene matches: 14. The CDR3 has 16 amino acids. The V gene's germline CDR1 is SGHRS and CDR2 YFSETQ. The CDR3: CASSTSSSGGPREQYF. The CDR3 region has the DNA TGCGCCAGCAGCACCTCGTCTAGCGGGGGCCCGAGGGAGCAGTACTTC.

V is TRBV5-1 and J is TRBJ1-2, with D maybe TRBD1 (5 bases). Trimming shortened V by 2 bases and J by 4 bases, and 6 bases separated the two germline ends. The CDR3 is 12 amino acids. CDR1 and CDR2 from the germline V gene are SGHRS and YFSETQ. The CDR3 loop is CASSFQGYGYTF. As DNA, the CDR3 is TGCGCCAGCAGCTTCCAGGGCTATGGCTACACCTTC.

The J gene is TRBJ2-1, the V gene TRBV30, with 10 positions matching TRBD1. V shed 1 base, J shed 1 base, and the junction held 19 bases outside the gene matches. Germline CDR1 GTSNPN, CDR2 SVGIG (reference sequence). CDR3 length: 21 amino acids. DNA of the CDR3: TGTGCCTGGAGTGCCTCCATCCGGGACAGGGGAAATGTGAGGTCCTACAATGAGCAGTTCTTC. This translates into CAWSASIRDRGNVRSYNEQFF.

The chain uses TRBV5-1 and TRBJ2-5; unclear D gene. This CDR3 spans 12 amino acids. CDR1 and CDR2 (germline): SGHRS, YFSETQ. The V end lost 3 bases, the J end lost 4 bases, and 7 bases lay between the germline ends. The CDR3 here is CASSSDGETQYF. CDR3 nucleotide sequence: TGCGCCAGCAGCTCAGACGGAGAGACCCAGTACTTC.

This sequence joins TRBV5-1 and TRBJ2-7; D uncertain. The V end was cut by 2 bases, the J end by 4 bases, with 7 bases between. This CDR3 is built from 12 residues. The germline V gene encodes CDR1 SGHRS and CDR2 YFSETQ. The CDR3 DNA is TGCGCCAGCAGCTTATATGAGTACGAGCAGTACTTC. It codes for CASSLYEYEQYF.

This CDR3 reads CATGEQGLFDYGYTF. DNA for the CDR3: TGTGCCACCGGGGAACAGGGGTTATTTGACTATGGCTACACCTTC. The chain recombines TRBV5-6 with TRBJ1-2; TRBD1 agrees at 7 bases. V was clipped by 9 bases and J by 3 bases; unmatched bases: 14. CDR3 length: 15 residues. Germline V gene lookup returns CDR1 SGHDT and CDR2 YYEEEE.

This clone was observed a handful of times. This chain uses TRBV5-1 with TRBJ2-7; 9 bases agree with TRBD2. J lost 4 bases, V lost 0 bases, and 5 bases had no gene match. The germline V gene has CDR1 SGHRS and CDR2 YFSETQ. This CDR3 region has 15 residues. DNA for the CDR3: TGCGCCAGCAGCTTGGGGGTAGCGGGAGATTACGAGCAGTACTTC. Protein: CASSLGVAGDYEQYF.

This clone turned up a few times. The V gene is TRBV7-2, the J gene TRBJ2-7, with 10 positions matching TRBD2. The length of the CDR3 is 13 residues. The germline V gene encodes CDR1 SGHTA and CDR2 FQGNSA. The trim removed 8 bases at V and 4 bases at J, leaving 5 bases unmatched. The CDR3 here is CASRRTSGYEQYF. The CDR3 coding sequence is TGTGCCAGCCGCAGGACTAGCGGTTACGAGCAGTACTTC.

CDR3 sequence (DNA): TGTGCCAGCAGTCAGGGACAGGGGCTTAGGGATGAGCAGTTCTTC. It is translated as CASSQGQGLRDEQFF. The rearrangement links TRBV6-5 to TRBJ2-1; 10 bases agree with TRBD1. The CDR3 is made up of 15 amino acids. With 5 bases clipped from V and 8 bases from J, the junction kept 9 bases outside the gene matches. Germline V lookup: CDR1 MNHEY, CDR2 SVGAGI.

In the case of this clone: The sample holds other DNA sequences that translate to the same CDR3. The CDR3 reads CASSEQGPSEQYF. In DNA, the CDR3 is TGTGCCAGCAGTGAACAGGGGCCGTCCGAGCAGTACTTC. The chain joins TRBV2 to TRBJ2-7; D perhaps matches TRBD1 (6 bases). Trimming took 2 bases from V and 6 from J, leaving 11 bases between them. CDR3 length equals 13 residues. Germline values: CDR1 SNHLY, CDR2 FYNNEI.

This clone was detected a few times. V and J are TRBV7-9 and TRBJ1-2, with a possible D match to TRBD1 (5 bases). The germline CDR1 and CDR2 sequences are SEHNR and FQNEAQ (reference sequence). This CDR3 has 12 amino acids. With 6 bases removed from V and 2 bases from J, the gap between germline ends came to 7 bases. For the CDR3, the DNA is TGTGCCAGCAGGGGGGACAACTATGGCTACACCTTC. It is translated as CASRGDNYGYTF.